Below are 17 T cell receptor beta chains sequenced from a single sample in a study of regulatory T cells in long-lasting Graves disease. Sequencing libraries for TCR beta were prepared with iRepertoire HTBI primers and Arm-PCR of CDR3 regions. TCRdb passed the multiplex PCR reads through MiXCR, listing each CDR3 protein once. The sample yields roughly 700,000 distinct CDR3 sequences, about 30% seen once. The time point denotes: persistent/refractory GD, antithyroid drugs over 5 years with positive TRAb. The TCR library was made from RNA extracted from PBMCs. The sample in question was peripheral blood mononuclear cells (PBMCs), obtained when the disease was refractory, from a patient treated with antithyroid drugs. The receptors come from a female donor with Graves disease.

This clonotype was seen repeatedly, ten times or more. The V call is TRBV28, the J call TRBJ1-1; D remains ambiguous. This CDR3 region has 11 residues. V lost 0 bases to trimming and J lost 7 bases, with 3 bases between them. CDR1 and CDR2 (germline): MDHEN, SYDVKM. CDR3 loop: CASSLWSEAFF. CDR3 DNA: TGTGCCAGCAGTTTATGGAGTGAAGCTTTCTTT.

This clonotype was found many times. The chain joins TRBV12-3 or TRBV12-4 to TRBJ1-2; D is undetermined. CDR3 length: 14 residues. Trimming shortened V by 1 base and J by 4 bases, and 10 bases separated the two germline ends. As DNA, the CDR3 is TGTGCCAGCAGTTTAGGAGGCGTCTCCTATGGCTACACCTTC. It is translated as CASSLGGVSYGYTF.

J is TRBJ1-1 and V is TRBV6-1, with TRBD1 identical over 7 bases. The V gene end was trimmed by 7 bases and the J gene end by 6 bases; junction bases not matched to a gene: 11. The CDR3 is made up of 14 amino acids. Germline V gives CDR1 MNHNS, CDR2 SASEGT. The CDR3 nucleotides read TGTGCCAGCAACAGGGGACCTACCGCCGCTGAAGCTTTCTTT. It is translated as CASNRGPTAAEAFF.

This clonotype was counted only a few times. The rearrangement links TRBV2 to TRBJ2-3; D not resolved. The CDR3 has 9 residues. V lost 6 bases, J lost 14 bases, and 9 bases lay in between. Germline-derived CDR1 and CDR2 are SNHLY and FYNNEI. DNA of the CDR3: TGTGCCAGCAGCCAATGGGGGTATTTT. This encodes CASSQWGYF.

This clonotype has only a few counts. One end of the junction varies from germline; a read error may be responsible. The V gene is TRBV20-1, the J gene TRBJ2-5; D is perhaps TRBD1 or TRBD2 (6 bases each). Looked up from germline, CDR1 is DFQATT and CDR2 is SNEGSKA (reference sequence). The CDR3 has 15 amino acids. CDR3 nucleotide sequence: TGCAGTGCTAGAGATTTCGGAAAGGGGGGAGAGGCCCAGTACTTC. Its protein is CSARDFGKGGEAQYF.

The CDR3 spells CASSFRGRQSDTQYF. The CDR3 DNA sequence: TGTGCCAGCAGCTTTCGCGGGAGGCAGTCAGATACGCAGTATTTT. The chain couples TRBV11-2 to TRBJ2-3, with TRBD2 identical over 8 bases. CDR3 length: 15 residues. The trim removed 3 bases at V and 4 bases at J, leaving 6 bases unmatched. Germline-derived CDR1 and CDR2 are SGHAT and FQNNGV.

A note on this clonotype: A much larger clone differs from this one at a single base, so this may be a read error. The V and J genes are TRBV2 and TRBJ1-5; D might be TRBD1 (5 bases). The CDR3 spans 14 residues. Germline V lookup: CDR1 SNHLY, CDR2 FYNNEI. Trimming removed 3 bases at V and 2 bases at J, with 8 bases between. DNA of the CDR3: TGTGCCAGCAGTGACGGGGCGGGCAATCAGCCCCAGCATTTT. Translated, it gives CASSDGAGNQPQHF.

The sample holds one count of this clonotype. This sequence joins TRBV5-1 and TRBJ1-1; D is perhaps TRBD1 (6 bases). Germline values: CDR1 SGHRS, CDR2 YFSETQ. Trimming cost V 3 bases and J 5 bases, with 20 bases left between them. The CDR3 is made up of 16 amino acids. CDR3 nucleotides: TGCGCCAGCAGCTCAACCACCTTGGGGGGACAAACTGAAGCTTTCTTT. It encodes CASSSTTLGGQTEAFF.

This clonotype showed up many times. The chain links TRBV6-5 to TRBJ1-2, with D tentatively TRBD1 (6 bases). Germline CDR1 MNHEY, CDR2 SVGAGI. CDR3 length: 17 residues. V lost 2 bases and J lost 1, with 17 bases in between. The chain's CDR3 is CASSYAHGTSLNYGYTF. Written as DNA, the CDR3 is TGTGCCAGCAGTTACGCCCACGGGACAAGCCTTAACTATGGCTACACCTTC.

This sequence joins TRBV6-4 and TRBJ1-5; TRBD1 agrees at 9 bases. Germline-derived CDR1 and CDR2 are MRHNA and SNTAGT. The CDR3 length is 14 residues. The trim removed 9 bases at V and 4 bases at J, leaving 7 bases unmatched. The DNA for the CDR3 is TGTGCCAGACATCGGGACAGGGTAAATCAGCCCCAGCATTTT. This translates into CARHRDRVNQPQHF.

In this sample, this clonotype turned up many times. Written as DNA, the CDR3 is TGTGCCAGCAGTGACCGGGGAACTGAAGCTTTCTTT. It encodes CASSDRGTEAFF. V is TRBV6-2 or TRBV6-3 and J is TRBJ1-1; D call uncertain. The CDR3 loop spans 12 amino acids. Trimming took 5 bases from V and 5 from J, leaving 9 bases between them. Germline lookup yields CDR1 MNHEY and CDR2 SVGEGT.

This clonotype was recorded a few times. The chain has TRBV12-5 and TRBJ1-5; D gene unclear. The V gene lost 3 bases and the J gene lost 5 bases, with 14 bases spanning the gap. The germline gives CDR1 LGHNT, CDR2 FRNRAP. CDR3 size: 15 residues. The CDR3 nucleotides are TGTGCTAGTGGTTTAATATCGGGGTCTCATCAGCCCCAGCATTTT. It yields the protein CASGLISGSHQPQHF.

This clonotype was found many times. The rearrangement links TRBV28 to TRBJ1-2, with TRBD1 as a possible D gene (5 bases). The CDR3 runs to 13 residues. Trimming left V 5 bases short and J 6 bases short, with 13 bases between. Germline lookup yields CDR1 MDHEN and CDR2 SYDVKM. The CDR3 region is CASSRSGGNGYTF. CDR3 in DNA: TGTGCCAGCAGTAGATCCGGGGGGAATGGCTACACCTTC.

This clonotype has only a few counts. The missing conserved phenylalanine or tryptophan at the end of this CDR3 makes a read error likely. The J gene is TRBJ2-3, the V gene TRBV6-2 or TRBV6-3; a possible D gene is TRBD2 (5 bases). The germline V and J ends were trimmed by 5 bases and 8 bases, with 14 bases remaining between them. CDR3 length equals 13 residues. The germline gives CDR1 MNHEY, CDR2 SVGEGT. CDR3 residues: CASSEADGVTQYL. The CDR3 DNA reads TGTGCCAGCAGTGAAGCTGACGGGGTTACGCAGTATCTT.

The chain combines TRBV19 with TRBJ1-1; possible D gene TRBD1, 5 bases. This CDR3 spans 12 amino acids. Germline CDR1 LNHDA, CDR2 SQIVND (reference sequence). Deletions cut 3 bases from V and 11 bases from J, with 13 bases between. CDR3 sequence (DNA): TGTGCCAGTAGTATTCCGGGACTTCATGCTTTCTTT. Amino acids: CASSIPGLHAFF.

This clonotype was seen only a few times. The chain is built from TRBV25-1 and TRBJ1-5; D is undetermined. Germline V gene sequence: CDR1 MGHDK, CDR2 SYGVNS. The CDR3 contains 16 residues. Trimming pared 2 bases from V and 6 bases from J, leaving 17 bases between. This chain's CDR3 is CASSEPGGSGSQPQHF. The CDR3 DNA reads TGTGCCAGCAGTGAACCGGGCGGCTCGGGGAGTCAGCCCCAGCATTTT. Combining the CDR3 with reference TRBV25-1 and TRBJ1-5 gives the whole variable domain EADIYQTPRYLVIGTGKKITLECSQTMGHDKMYWYQQDPGMELHLIHYSYGVNSTEKGDLSSESTVSRIRTEHFPLTLESARPSHTSQYLCASSEPGGSGSQPQHFGDGTRLSIL.

V is TRBV30 and J is TRBJ1-1; a possible D gene is TRBD1 (5 bases). The CDR3 has 13 residues. Trimming stripped 5 bases from V and 0 bases from J, with 10 bases between. Germline-derived CDR1 and CDR2 are GTSNPN and SVGIG (reference sequence). The CDR3 region has the DNA TGTGCCTGGGACAGAGCAATGAACACTGAAGCTTTCTTT. As protein: CAWDRAMNTEAFF.